This T cell receptor (beta chain) was recorded in a study of shared clonotypes between healthy human individuals. Study results and caveats: Memory subsets generally showed smaller estimated richness than naive subsets did. The sharing of 4.5% to 6.5% of naive CD4 clonotypes was seen across a few donors. Despite large depth, rarefaction showed incomplete sorted-subset sequencing.

Of note for this clone: Antigen unknown.

Between the trimmed V and J ends, which lost 2 bases and 5 bases, there was a span of 18 bases. Germline CDR1 is MDHEN and CDR2 is SYDVKM. This CDR3 region has 16 residues. TCRdb keeps only in-frame clones here, not all; method: immunoSEQ multiplex PCR. The sample lists 1 million to 1.3 million clones; 75% to 80% were seen once. The sequence derives from a man aged 18-30 years in good health. Some clones in this sample may be carry-over from other donors' samples. Material: memory CD4+ T cells from PBMCs. Subset in this sample: CD45RA-negative fraction. The chain uses TRBV28 and TRBJ2-5; D tentatively reads TRBD1 or TRBD2 (5 bases each). CDR3 sequence reads: CASSLGEGPVVETQYF. CDR3 in DNA: TGTGCCAGCAGTTTAGGTGAGGGGCCAGTCGTGGAGACCCAGTACTTC. The variable domain in full, completed from reference TRBV28 and TRBJ2-5, reads DVKVTQSSRYLVKRTGEKVFLECVQDMDHENMFWYRQDPGLGLRLIYFSYDVKMKEKGDIPEGYSVSREKKERFSLILESASTNQTSMYLCASSLGEGPVVETQYFGPGTRLLVL.